One sample yielded the 5 T cell receptor beta chains listed below, sequenced in a study of CD8 T cells in Susac syndrome. Reverse transcription of roughly 0.5 to 1 ug RNA was performed with random hexamers. TCRdb reanalysed the immunoSEQ multiplex PCR reads using MiXCR and keeps one entry per CDR3 protein. Here the sample spans hundreds of thousands of distinct CDR3 sequences, around 96% being singletons. The source material was CD4+ T cells from PBMCs. Receptor source: a human donor with Susac syndrome.

This clonotype is a singleton in its sample. The rearrangement links TRBV6-5 to TRBJ2-7, with D possibly being TRBD2 (5 bases). In germline, CDR1 is MNHEY, CDR2 SVGAGI. V was trimmed by 8 bases and J by 7 bases, leaving 18 bases between them. The CDR3 covers 13 residues. This CDR3 reads CASGRAGSGEQYF. CDR3 coding DNA: TGTGCCAGCGGTAGGGCAGGATCGGGAGAGCAGTACTTC.

The gene calls are TRBV30 and TRBJ2-5, with D perhaps given as TRBD1 or TRBD2 (6 bases each). Germline CDR1 and CDR2: GTSNPN and SVGIG (reference sequence). The CDR3 extends over 13 amino acids. V shed 2 bases and J shed 2 bases, with 9 bases lying between them. The CDR3 reads CAWSRRGQETQYF. CDR3 nucleotide sequence: TGTGCCTGGAGTCGGAGGGGGCAAGAGACCCAGTACTTC.

The chain carries TRBV3-1 and TRBJ2-1; D not certain. Trimming stripped 2 bases from V and 10 bases from J, with 12 bases between. This CDR3 has 13 residues. Germline V CDR1 and CDR2: LGHDT, YNNKEL (reference sequence). CDR3 amino acids: CASSQTSPGEQFF. CDR3 in DNA: TGTGCCAGCAGCCAAACATCCCCCGGCGAGCAGTTCTTC.

J is TRBJ2-1 and V is TRBV19; D not certain. Germline CDR1 reads LNHDA; CDR2 reads SQIVND (reference sequence). The CDR3 is 15 residues long. The V and J ends lost 0 bases and 4 bases respectively, with 10 bases between them. The DNA of the CDR3 is TGTGCCAGTAGTATAGAAGAGGCCCTATACAATGAGCAGTTCTTC. It is translated as CASSIEEALYNEQFF.

This chain connects TRBV29-1 to TRBJ2-3; unclear D gene. The CDR3 loop spans 13 amino acids. V shed 3 bases and J shed 2 bases, with 9 bases lying between them. Germline V lookup: CDR1 SQVTM, CDR2 ANQGSEA. The CDR3 region has the DNA TGCAGCGTTGACCCCGCGCACACAGATACGCAGTATTTT. The encoded protein is CSVDPAHTDTQYF.